This T cell receptor beta chain was profiled in a study of molecular identifiers for immune sequencing clone quantification (dated by TCRdb to the late 2010s). With respect to the entire study: In a replicate experiment, RNA from 20,000 or 100,000 naive CD8 T cells was split into five aliquots, four of which were sequenced. This methods study benchmarked molecular-identifier clustering-based TCR repertoire sequencing (MIDCIRS) and TCR RNA copy counting, using CD8 T cells to do so.

Counted from cysteine to phenylalanine, this CDR3 has 12 amino acids. CDR3 DNA only is kept here, 36 bases in frame from base 1. Trimming removed 3 bases from V and 4 bases from J, leaving 10 bases between the germline ends. From a lookup of the germline V gene (reference sequence), CDR1 and CDR2 are DFQATT and SNEGSKA. A word on this clonotype: The antigen it recognizes is unknown. One base away there is no much larger clone; base qualities are not given.

Libraries of naive CD8 T cells were built from approximately 20,000 to 1,000,000 sorted cells, with 10%, 30% or 50% of the purified RNA used. Naive CD8 T cells, defined as CD8+CD4-CCR7+CD45RA+, were FACS-sorted into RLT Plus buffer on a BD FACSAria II. To test detection sensitivity, Jurkat RNA equivalent to ten TCR copies was spiked into samples of roughly 18,000-1,000,000 naive CD8 T cells. CD8 T cells were enriched with RosetteSep CD8+ T Cell Enrichment Cocktail and Ficoll-Paque, followed by ACK red cell lysis. Library method: PCR. Sequencing used a NextSeq 500. Bulk TCR libraries were generated as previously described, with the TCR primers listed in Table S5 used. Total RNA was purified with the Qiagen AllPrep DNA/RNA kit. Before analysis, reads from multiple sequencing runs of one library were combined. Under the source paper's analysis protocol: Reads were retained only if an exact TCR constant sequence was present, and the retained reads were trimmed to 150 nt and grouped according to their 12-nt molecular barcodes. Reads within each barcode group were sub-clustered using a 15% Levenshtein threshold, and quality-weighted consensus sequences were constructed for each RNA molecule. Non-functional sequences were filtered out, along with any lower-count sequence sitting one edit away from another sequence. Barcode sub-clusters with fewer than 20% of the maximum read count were removed, based on fitting two negative binomial distributions. TCRdb trimmed public reads at Q25 via fastp, called clones via MiXCR and kept in-frame beta chains. Identical CDR3 protein sequences are pooled into one entry, listed with their most common genes and DNA. Here the V and J calls rest on TCRdb's processing, not on the authors' analysis. This sample is represented by some 100,000 distinct CDR3 sequences; roughly 38% of them were singletons. The leading ten clones occupy less than 5.5% of the sample.

The research as a whole found: Spiked-in Jurkat TCR RNA (roughly 10 copies' worth), which is not part of the donor repertoire, was contained in the naive libraries. When barcode sub-clustering was omitted, TCR diversity was inflated by chimeric consensus sequences, with chimeras reaching as high as 47%. Spiked-in Jurkat TCR RNA equal to a single cell's worth was reported to be detectable even within one million naive CD8 T cells. Approximately 2.7 recovered TCR RNA copies per cell were obtained by modeling, versus about 9 by digital PCR, implying a capture efficiency of approximately 27%. Highly expanded clone sizes could be underestimated because identical TCR molecules may share a barcode. In CMV-specific effector cells, clones with more than 20 RNA copies accounted for over 99% of molecules, whereas in naive cells such clones accounted for under 1%.

The receptor chain draws on TRBV20-1 and TRBJ2-7; TRBD1 could be the D gene, as 6 bases match. Sequencing was performed on naive CD8+ T cells from blood, with Jurkat cell RNA spiked in. The cell subset or site tag for this specimen amounts to: FACS-sorted CD8+CD4-CCR7+CD45RA+ naive T cells. The origin of this receptor is a human donor in good health. Some libraries in this study had Jurkat cell RNA spiked in. The CDR3 protein sequence reads: CSARVQGYEQYF. Here is the DNA: TGCAGTGCTAGGGTACAGGGTTACGAGCAGTACTTC.